This T cell receptor (beta chain) stems from a study of vaccination and CD4 T cells after COVID-19. Across the whole study: The BNT162b2 or mRNA-1273 vaccine was given to participants in two doses. Diagnosis preceded the drawing of post-COVID samples by a median approximately 110 days (range 35 to 161). The cells in question were stimulated using overlapping spike peptides derived from SARS-CoV-2, HCoV-NL63, HCoV-OC43 and HCoV-229E.

The study sequenced cultured CD4+ T cell DNA using the Oncomine TCR Beta short-read assay. TCRdb reprocessed the PCR reads with MiXCR, giving one entry per CDR3 protein. The table shows around 15,000 distinct CDR3 sequences, with roughly 73% occurring only once. A remark on this clonotype: Its cognate antigen is unknown.

Specified treatment: 10-day PBMC culture with coronavirus spike peptide pools or control peptides (ViraFEST assay). Material for sequencing was CD4+ T cells from blood, cultured in vitro. This sequence originates from a human donor who had recovered from COVID-19.

CDR3 protein: CSAPRGRSSYEQYF. As DNA, the CDR3 is TGCAGTGCTCCAAGGGGGCGGAGCTCCTACGAGCAGTACTTC. V usage is TRBV20-1 and J usage is TRBJ2-7; TRBD1 matches 7 bases. Germline V lookup: CDR1 DFQATT, CDR2 SNEGSKA (reference sequence). Germline trimming cut 5 bases from V and 0 bases from J; bases unmatched to any gene: 7. The CDR3 totals 14 residues.